The present T cell receptor (beta chain) was sequenced within a study of blood T cell repertoires in COVID-19. Clones were sequenced by immunoSEQ multiplex PCR, and TCRdb holds only the in-frame ones, with some missing. The sample contains 200,000 or so clones, roughly 80% of which appear only once. This clone was recorded only once. CDR3 size: 17 residues. The germline gives CDR1 LNHDA, CDR2 SQIVND (reference sequence). The germline V and J ends were trimmed by 9 bases and 0 bases, with 21 bases remaining between them. The source is a man in his sixties with active or convalescent COVID-19. The chain carries TRBV19 and TRBJ2-4, with D possibly matching TRBD2 (6 bases). The sequencing sample was made of peripheral blood. The CDR3 DNA reads TGTGCCAGAGGAGGGCAAGAGGGGCGTATAGCCAAAAACATTCAGTACTTC. Translated, it gives CARGGQEGRIAKNIQYF.